This TCR beta chain was profiled in a study of cytomegalovirus exposure and HLA in healthy donors. Study results and caveats: Confirmation was obtained in vitro that a few CMV-associated chains are specific for CMV antigens. Associated with cytomegalovirus, according to the listing, were 150 to 200 TCR beta chains. Whilst most TCR sequences proved rare, a subset of public TCRs occurred across many donors.

Per germline, CDR1 SEHNR and CDR2 FQNEAQ (reference sequence). V was cut by 3 bases and J by 6 bases, with 11 bases left in between. The CDR3 length is 13 residues. Only in-frame clones appear in the TCRdb table, and some are missing; sequencing was by immunoSEQ multiplex PCR. This sample has about 180,000 clones, with roughly 86% found just once. As to this clone: What it binds is unknown.

Input material: PBMCs. The chain combines TRBV7-9 with TRBJ1-2; tentative D call: TRBD1 (5 bases). This TCR was recovered from a man aged 18 to 30 in good health and CMV-seropositive. CDR3 DNA: TGTGCCAGCAGCTTGACAGCCTCAGATGGCTACACCTTC. Translated, it gives CASSLTASDGYTF.